The rows below give T cell receptor beta chains drawn from one sample of a study of T cells in Graves' hyperthyroidism and ophthalmopathy. Via MiXCR, TCRdb re-called the multiplex PCR reads, giving one row per CDR3 protein. The sample carries about 520,000 distinct CDR3 sequences, approximately 25% recorded once. Sequencing input: blood. These receptors came from a woman in her 30s with Graves' ophthalmopathy. Both conserved end residues are part of each CDR3. Each record gives: V gene, D gene, clone size, J gene, CDR3 protein, CDR3 DNA. The D gene is left open where the match is weak. Clone size is given for some rows only: seen once, a few or many times, or a class if the clone is expanded.

>TRBV24-1|TRBD2|many|TRBJ2-5
CATSDWGGSLETQYF
TGTGCCACCAGTGATTGGGGCGGGAGTCTTGAGACCCAGTACTTC
>TRBV6-1|-|once|TRBJ2-7
CASSEWDGTYEQYF
TGTGCCAGCAGTGAGTGGGACGGTACGTACGAGCAGTACTTC
>TRBV19|TRBD1|many|TRBJ2-5
CASAKGGWETQYF
TGTGCCAGCGCGAAAGGGGGCTGGGAGACCCAGTACTTC
>TRBV28|TRBD1|-|TRBJ1-5
CASSSDRRLPQHF
TGTGCCAGCAGTTCGGACAGGAGGCTGCCCCAGCATTTT
>TRBV6-5|-|-|TRBJ1-6
CASSYSRSSSYNSPLHF
TGTGCCAGCAGTTACTCGCGTAGTAGCTCCTATAATTCACCCCTCCACTTT
>TRBV20-1|TRBD2|many|TRBJ2-7
CSALGLAGGKQYF
TGCAGTGCTTTAGGACTAGCGGGGGGGAAGCAGTACTTC
>TRBV12-3/TRBV12-4|-|-|TRBJ1-1
CASRVVGGNTEAFF
TGTGCCAGCAGAGTGGTAGGGGGGAACACTGAAGCTTTCTTT
>TRBV19|-|many|TRBJ2-5
CASSNRVSTALGTQYF
TGTGCCAGTAGTAATCGAGTCTCAACGGCCCTGGGGACCCAGTACTTC
>TRBV7-9|-|many|TRBJ1-3
CASIGMGNTIYF
TGTGCCAGCATAGGGATGGGAAACACCATATATTTT
>TRBV5-1|-|many|TRBJ2-7
CASSLSASSYEQYF
TGCGCCAGCAGCTTGTCCGCCAGCTCCTACGAGCAGTACTTC
>TRBV5-1|-|-|TRBJ2-5
CASSDAGAIQETQYF
TGCGCCAGCAGCGATGCGGGGGCTATCCAAGAGACCCAGTACTTC
>TRBV20-1|-|medium-sized|TRBJ2-7
CSARHDSPRRVSEQYF
TGCAGTGCTAGGCATGACAGCCCTCGCCGGGTCTCCGAGCAGTACTTC
>TRBV16|TRBD1|many|TRBJ1-2
CASSHGTGNYGYTF
TGTGCCAGCAGCCATGGGACAGGGAACTATGGCTACACCTTC
>TRBV6-1|-|-|TRBJ2-5
CASKRLQGGETQYF
TGTGCCAGCAAAAGGTTGCAGGGTGGGGAGACCCAGTACTTC
>TRBV11-2|-|-|TRBJ1-2
CASSQDRTLGYGYTF
TGTGCCAGCAGCCAGGACCGAACCCTTGGCTATGGCTACACCTTC
>TRBV29-1|-|many|TRBJ2-5
CSVDPGEETQYF
TGCAGCGTTGACCCCGGGGAAGAGACCCAGTACTTC
>TRBV6-2/TRBV6-3|-|-|TRBJ1-5
CASSLQAYQPQHF
TGTGCCAGCAGTTTACAGGCCTATCAGCCCCAGCATTTT
>TRBV20-1|TRBD2|few|TRBJ2-4
CSAGGRLAKNIKYF
TGCAGTGCTGGCGGCCGACTAGCCAAAAACATTAAGTACTTC
>TRBV5-1|TRBD1|few|TRBJ1-2
CASSSSSGQNNYGYTF
TGCGCCAGCAGCTCAAGTTCGGGACAGAACAACTATGGCTACACCTTC
>TRBV28|TRBD1|-|TRBJ1-5
CASSFRFWTGSNQPQHF
TGTGCCAGCAGTTTTAGGTTCTGGACAGGGTCCAATCAGCCCCAGCATTTT
>TRBV30|TRBD1|-|TRBJ2-5
CAWSQGDRFSVRETQYF
TGTGCCTGGAGTCAAGGGGACAGGTTCTCGGTACGGGAGACCCAGTACTTC
>TRBV6-1|-|-|TRBJ1-2
CASRPRNGGSLNYGYTF
TGTGCCAGCAGACCAAGGAATGGAGGCTCCTTGAACTATGGCTACACCTTC
>TRBV27|-|-|TRBJ2-5
CASRRGGALRETQYF
TGTGCCAGCAGGAGGGGGGGCGCTTTAAGAGAGACCCAGTACTTC
>TRBV6-2/TRBV6-3|-|many|TRBJ2-2
CASSYSSSSNTGELFF
TGTGCCAGCAGTTACTCCTCTTCGTCGAACACCGGGGAGCTGTTTTTT
>TRBV6-5|-|-|TRBJ1-1
CASSYKLVMTEAFF
TGTGCCAGCAGTTACAAGTTGGTTATGACTGAAGCTTTCTTT
>TRBV28|TRBD1|many|TRBJ2-5
CASSGWTGAQETQYF
TGTGCCAGCAGTGGATGGACAGGCGCCCAAGAGACCCAGTACTTC
>TRBV5-1|-|-|TRBJ2-7
CASSSDTGDQYF
TGCGCCAGCAGCTCGGACACGGGCGACCAGTACTTC
>TRBV12-3/TRBV12-4|-|-|TRBJ1-1
CASSLALGLEAFF
TGTGCCAGCAGTTTAGCCCTCGGACTGGAAGCTTTCTTT
>TRBV18|-|many|TRBJ2-7
CASSPSQYEQYF
TGTGCCAGCTCACCGTCCCAGTACGAGCAGTACTTC
>TRBV6-1|-|many|TRBJ1-1
CASTARGNTEAFF
TGTGCCAGCACAGCGCGTGGGAACACTGAAGCTTTCTTT
>TRBV7-8|-|few|TRBJ2-2
CASSLAEGVTGELFF
TGTGCCAGCAGCTTAGCGGAGGGGGTCACCGGGGAGCTGTTTTTT